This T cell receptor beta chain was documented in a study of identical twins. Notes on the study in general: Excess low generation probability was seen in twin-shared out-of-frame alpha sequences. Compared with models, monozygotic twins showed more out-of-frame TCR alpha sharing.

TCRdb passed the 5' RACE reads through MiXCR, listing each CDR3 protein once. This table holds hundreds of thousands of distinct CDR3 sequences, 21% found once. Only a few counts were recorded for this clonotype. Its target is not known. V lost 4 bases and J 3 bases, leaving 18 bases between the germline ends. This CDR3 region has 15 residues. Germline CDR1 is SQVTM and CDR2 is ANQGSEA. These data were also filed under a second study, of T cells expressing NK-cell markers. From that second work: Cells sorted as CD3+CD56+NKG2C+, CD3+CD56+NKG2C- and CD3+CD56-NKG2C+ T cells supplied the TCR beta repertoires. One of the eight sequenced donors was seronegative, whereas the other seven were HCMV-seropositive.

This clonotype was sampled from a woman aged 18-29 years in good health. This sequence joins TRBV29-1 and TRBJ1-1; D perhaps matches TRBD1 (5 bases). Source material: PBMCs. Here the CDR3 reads CSVGGGRGRYTEAFF. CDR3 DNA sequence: TGCAGCGTTGGGGGCGGGCGGGGAAGGTACACTGAAGCTTTCTTT.